This TCR beta chain was retrieved from a study of T cell changes during pregnancy in multiple sclerosis. Produced via immunoSEQ multiplex PCR; TCRdb's table is partial and in-frame only. Here the sample spans just under 20,000 clones, roughly nine tenths being singletons. V lost 4 bases to trimming and J lost 6 bases; unmatched junction nucleotides: 8. Germline loops: CDR1 LNHNV, CDR2 YYDKDF (reference sequence). This CDR3 has 15 amino acids. The TCR originated in a female donor in good health, enrolled as a control in a pregnancy study. This material consisted of CD8+ T cells from peripheral blood mononuclear cells, taken in the second trimester of pregnancy. The J gene is TRBJ1-5, the V gene TRBV15; TRBD1 agrees at 8 bases. CDR3 loop: CATSKIGQGPQPQHF. The CDR3 region has the DNA TGTGCCACCAGCAAGATAGGACAGGGCCCTCAGCCCCAGCATTTT.